Listed here are 27 T cell receptor beta chains from one sample, sequenced in a study of blood T cell repertoires in COVID-19. Repertoires were generated with immunoSEQ multiplex PCR, while TCRdb's copy carries only in-frame clones and drops some. The sample holds some 150,000 clones, around 86% seen once. Sequences were obtained from peripheral blood. The source is a man in his fifties who had recovered from COVID-19.

The CDR3 DNA follows: TGTGCCAGCAAAGGGGGACCGAACACCGGGGAGCTGTTTTTT. Its protein is CASKGGPNTGELFF. This chain joins TRBV27 and TRBJ2-2, with D maybe TRBD1 (6 bases). The CDR3 has 14 amino acids. Trimming pared 7 bases from V and 0 bases from J, leaving 9 bases between. Germline V CDR1 and CDR2: MNHEY, SMNVEV (reference sequence).

This clone was counted a few times. The DNA of the CDR3 is TGTGCCAGCGCGAGACAGAACTATGGCTACACCTTC. Amino acids: CASARQNYGYTF. J is TRBJ1-2 and V is TRBV12-3 or TRBV12-4; tentative D call: TRBD1 (5 bases). CDR3 length equals 12 residues. V was pared by 8 bases and J by 2 bases, with 9 bases between.

A word on this clone: One end of the junction is discordant with germline, which a read error may explain. The chain recombines TRBV18 with TRBJ1-2, with TRBD1 identical over 11 bases. The CDR3 extends over 13 amino acids. The germline V gene encodes CDR1 KGHSH and CDR2 LQKENI. CDR3 in DNA: TGTGCCAGCTCACCCCTGGACAGGGGGCAAACCCCCTTC. It codes for CASSPLDRGQTPF.

V gene TRBV11-2 combines with J gene TRBJ2-5; 9 bases line up with TRBD2. V gave up 9 bases and J gave up 2 bases; unmatched junction bases: 7. Germline V CDR1 and CDR2: SGHAT, FQNNGV. The CDR3 has 14 residues. The CDR3 nucleotides are TGTGCCAGTAAGGGGACTAGCCATCAAGAGACCCAGTACTTC. This translates into CASKGTSHQETQYF.

V usage is TRBV4-1 and J usage is TRBJ2-2; TRBD2 matches 7 bases. The CDR3 is 15 amino acids. V lost 0 bases to trimming and J lost 5 bases; unmatched junction nucleotides: 3. The V gene's germline CDR1 is MGHRA and CDR2 YSYEKL. In DNA form, the CDR3 reads TGCGCCAGCAGCCAAGAGCGGGGGAGGACCGGGGAGCTGTTTTTT. Its protein product is CASSQERGRTGELFF.

The rearrangement links TRBV12-3 or TRBV12-4 to TRBJ1-5; 8 bases match TRBD1. Unmatched junction bases numbered 7, after V lost 9 bases and J lost 6 bases. The length of the CDR3 is 13 residues. As DNA, the CDR3 is TGTGCCAGTACTCCAGGGGGCCCTCAGCCCCAGCATTTT. This codes for CASTPGGPQPQHF.

This chain links TRBV5-1 with TRBJ2-1, with 7 nucleotides matching TRBD2. This CDR3 has 15 residues. Germline-derived CDR1 and CDR2 are SGHRS and YFSETQ. J gave up 3 bases and V 6 bases, and 9 bases lay outside the gene matches. CDR3 sequence: CASTMGGGGYNEQFF. The CDR3, as DNA: TGCGCCAGCACCATGGGGGGGGGAGGCTACAATGAGCAGTTCTTC.

This clone was observed a handful of times. The sample carries other DNA sequences with the same CDR3. The V and J genes are TRBV3-1 (or the pseudogene TRBV3-2) and TRBJ1-1; D is uncertain. V was trimmed by 1 base and J by 1 base, leaving 7 bases between them. The germline gives CDR1 LGHDT, CDR2 YNNKEL (reference sequence). The CDR3 has 14 amino acids. CDR3 nucleotide sequence: TGTGCCAGCAGCCAAGCTCTTTCGAACACTGAAGCTTTCTTT. Encoded protein: CASSQALSNTEAFF.

CDR3 sequence (DNA): TGTGCCAGCAGTTGGGGCAGTACCTACAATGAGCAGTTCTTC. Translated: CASSWGSTYNEQFF. The chain couples TRBV27 to TRBJ2-1, with a possible D match to TRBD1 (5 bases). The CDR3 totals 14 residues. The V and J ends lost 4 bases and 2 bases respectively, with 9 bases between them. CDR1 and CDR2 (germline): MNHEY, SMNVEV (reference sequence).

This rearrangement joins TRBV6-2 or TRBV6-3 to TRBJ1-2, with TRBD1 identical over 9 bases. V gave up 5 bases and J gave up 3 bases; unmatched junction bases: 7. The CDR3 covers 15 residues. From germline, CDR1 is MNHEY and CDR2 SVGEGT. In DNA, the CDR3 is TGTGCCAGCAGTACGCACAGGGGGCTCGACTATGGCTACACCTTC. It is translated as CASSTHRGLDYGYTF.

The genes are TRBV6-5 and TRBJ2-5, with 10 bases fitting TRBD1. The CDR3 runs to 14 residues. The trim removed 4 bases at V and 5 bases at J, leaving 4 bases unmatched. CDR1 is MNHEY, CDR2 SVGAGI, per germline. The CDR3 sequence: CASSWTGGGETQYF. The CDR3 DNA reads as TGTGCCAGCAGTTGGACAGGGGGAGGCGAGACCCAGTACTTC.

This clone appeared once. J is TRBJ1-2 and V is TRBV12-5; TRBD1 aligns across 9 bases. The V gene end was trimmed by 6 bases and the J gene end by 0 bases; junction bases not matched to a gene: 8. The germline V gene encodes CDR1 LGHNT and CDR2 FRNRAP. The length of the CDR3 is 16 residues. CDR3 bases: TGTGCTAGTGGGGGGACAGGGAGGTCGGCTAACTATGGCTACACCTTC. Protein sequence: CASGGTGRSANYGYTF. Combining the CDR3 with reference TRBV12-5 and TRBJ1-2 gives the whole variable domain DARVTQTPRHKVTEMGQEVTMRCQPILGHNTVFWYRQTMMQGLELLAYFRNRAPLDDSGMPKDRFSAEMPDATLATLKIQPSEPRDSAVYFCASGGTGRSANYGYTFGSGTRLTVV.

The CDR3 DNA is TGCGCCAGCAGCCAAGATCACGAGTTAGCCCCCGATTCACCCCTCCACTTT. Encoded protein: CASSQDHELAPDSPLHF. The chain links TRBV4-1 to TRBJ1-6; D not resolved. The CDR3 is 17 residues long. CDR1 MGHRA and CDR2 YSYEKL come from the germline V gene. Trimming pared 0 bases from V and 8 bases from J, leaving 17 bases between.

V gene TRBV6-5 combines with J gene TRBJ1-4, with D perhaps matching TRBD1 (6 bases). V was clipped by 0 bases and J by 8 bases, with 13 bases between them. The germline V gene encodes CDR1 MNHEY and CDR2 SVGAGI. This CDR3 is 15 amino acids long. In DNA, the CDR3 is TGTGCCAGCAGTTACTCGGCGGACCAGGGGGAAAAACTGTTTTTT. It is translated as CASSYSADQGEKLFF.

V is TRBV5-5 and J is TRBJ2-7; 7 bases map to TRBD1. Germline CDR1 reads SGHKS; CDR2 reads YYEKEE (reference sequence). The J segment lost 3 bases and the V segment lost 2 bases, leaving 8 bases of the junction unmatched. The CDR3 totals 15 residues. In DNA, the CDR3 is TGTGCCAGCAGCTTCAATCGGGACAGTTACTACGAGCAGTACTTC. It encodes CASSFNRDSYYEQYF. The variable domain in full, completed from reference TRBV5-5 and TRBJ2-7, reads DAGVTQSPTHLIKTRGQQVTLRCSPISGHKSVSWYQQVLGQGPQFIFQYYEKEERGRGNFPDRFSARQFPNYSSELNVNALLLGDSALYLCASSFNRDSYYEQYFGPGTRLTVT.

This clone was seen many times. This chain links TRBV19 with TRBJ1-5, with 7 nucleotides matching TRBD1. The germline V gene encodes CDR1 LNHDA and CDR2 SQIVND (reference sequence). The CDR3 consists of 16 residues. Germline trimming cut 5 bases from V and 6 bases from J; bases unmatched to any gene: 13. The CDR3 loop reads CASSDKTGKMSQPQHF. The CDR3 DNA sequence: TGTGCCAGTAGTGACAAGACAGGGAAGATGAGTCAGCCCCAGCATTTT. The whole variable domain, filled in from reference TRBV19 and TRBJ1-5, reads DGGITQSPKYLFRKEGQNVTLSCEQNLNHDAMYWYRQDPGQGLRLIYYSQIVNDFQKGDIAEGYSVSREKKESFPLTVTSAQKNPTAFYLCASSDKTGKMSQPQHFGDGTRLSIL.

The chain carries TRBV6-5 and TRBJ1-2; the D is unclear. Trimming removed 0 bases at V and 8 bases at J, with 13 bases between. Germline loops: CDR1 MNHEY, CDR2 SVGAGI. This CDR3 spans 14 amino acids. In DNA, the CDR3 is TGTGCCAGCAGTTACTCGATAACGAACTTGGGCTACACCTTC. This sequence encodes CASSYSITNLGYTF.

The J gene is TRBJ1-4, the V gene TRBV25-1; the D gene is possibly TRBD1 (5 bases). The CDR3 is made up of 16 amino acids. Looked up from germline, CDR1 is MGHDK and CDR2 is SYGVNS. The V and J ends lost 0 bases and 8 bases respectively, with 16 bases between them. DNA for the CDR3: TGTGCCAGCAGTGAATATGGGGGACTGATGAACGAAAAACTGTTTTTT. This gives the protein CASSEYGGLMNEKLFF.

CDR3 region: CASSYGTTGAKRGYTF. DNA of the CDR3: TGTGCCAGCAGTTACGGAACCACAGGGGCGAAGCGTGGCTACACCTTC. V and J are TRBV6-5 and TRBJ1-2, with 7 bases matching TRBD1. Germline V lookup: CDR1 MNHEY, CDR2 SVGAGI. The CDR3 consists of 16 residues. Trimming removed 2 bases from V and 7 bases from J; junction bases left unmatched: 13.

V usage is TRBV30 and J usage is TRBJ2-1; TRBD2 is a possible D gene (6 bases). The CDR3 sequence is 14 residues long. The V and J ends lost 4 bases and 8 bases respectively, with 18 bases between them. In germline, CDR1 is GTSNPN, CDR2 SVGIG (reference sequence). The CDR3 DNA reads TGTGCCTGGAACCTCGAGGCGGGGTATGATGAGCAGTTCTTC. This translates into CAWNLEAGYDEQFF.

V usage is TRBV3-1 (or the pseudogene TRBV3-2) and J usage is TRBJ2-5; 11 bases line up with TRBD2. With 3 bases clipped from V and 7 bases from J, the junction kept 16 bases outside the gene matches. Germline assignment: CDR1 LGHDT and CDR2 YNNKEL (reference sequence). The CDR3 extends over 18 amino acids. CDR3 bases: TGTGCCAGCAGCCAGGGGCTAGCGGGGGGCACCGTGTTAGGGACCCAGTACTTC. Translating it yields CASSQGLAGGTVLGTQYF.

V gene TRBV2 combines with J gene TRBJ2-2; the match to TRBD2 covers 15 bases. CDR1 and CDR2 from the germline V gene are SNHLY and FYNNEI. The CDR3 extends over 18 amino acids. V lost 6 bases and J lost 0; bases outside the gene matches: 5. The CDR3 loop reads CASRGLAGGISNTGELFF. In nucleotides, the CDR3 is TGTGCCAGCAGGGGACTAGCGGGGGGAATATCGAACACCGGGGAGCTGTTTTTT.

V usage is TRBV2 and J usage is TRBJ2-1; no firm D call. The ends were cut back, 5 bases at V and 0 bases at J, with 8 bases in the middle. This CDR3 contains 14 residues. Germline assignment: CDR1 SNHLY and CDR2 FYNNEI. CDR3 in amino acids: CASSSSSSYNEQFF. The CDR3 coding sequence is TGTGCCAGCAGTTCGTCGAGCTCCTACAATGAGCAGTTCTTC.

The CDR3 nucleotides read TGCAGCGGGGCCAACACTTATTTGAACACTGAAGCTTTCTTT. It is translated as CSGANTYLNTEAFF. The rearrangement links TRBV29-1 to TRBJ1-1; the D is unclear. Germline V gene lookup returns CDR1 SQVTM and CDR2 ANQGSEA. The CDR3 is 14 residues long. Trimming cost V 7 bases and J 0 bases, with 15 bases left between them.

The J gene is TRBJ2-7, the V gene TRBV9; D is uncertain. The CDR3 is made up of 13 amino acids. Trimming left V 0 bases short and J 6 bases short, with 10 bases between. Germline V lookup: CDR1 SGDLS, CDR2 YYNGEE. Here the CDR3 reads CASSVGTASEQYF. CDR3 DNA sequence: TGTGCCAGCAGCGTAGGCACTGCCTCCGAGCAGTACTTC.

The J gene is TRBJ2-3, the V gene TRBV7-4; 7 bases fit TRBD2. Per germline, CDR1 SGHVT and CDR2 SQSDAQ. This CDR3 has 14 amino acids. V was pared by 6 bases and J by 4 bases, with 7 bases of the junction left unmatched. Here the CDR3 DNA reads TGTGCCAGCAGACGGACTAGGCCCCCAGATACGCAGTATTTT. This translates into CASRRTRPPDTQYF. Together with reference TRBV7-4 and TRBJ2-3, the CDR3 gives the full variable domain: GAGVSQSPRYKVAKRGRDVALRCDSISGHVTLYWYRQTLGQGSEVLTYSQSDAQRDKSGRPSGRFSAERPERSVSTLKIQRTEQGDSAVYLCASRRTRPPDTQYFGPGTRLTVL.

This clone appeared a single time. The chain couples TRBV6-5 to TRBJ1-2, with a weak D call TRBD1 (5 bases). V lost 6 bases, J lost 0 bases, and 14 bases lay in between. CDR3 length equals 15 residues. Germline values: CDR1 MNHEY, CDR2 SVGAGI. The CDR3 DNA reads as TGTGCCAGCAGCGGTTCGGGGGTATCTAACTATGGCTACACCTTC. It codes for CASSGSGVSNYGYTF.